This T cell receptor beta chain was identified in a study of CD8 T cells in ankylosing spondylitis. General observations from the study: Apparently characteristic of ankylosing spondylitis blood was a TCR beta motif (about 8 highly homologous variants). In ankylosing spondylitis patients, matched synovial fluid reportedly showed significant enrichment of disease-linked clones. Relatively scarce in peripheral blood, disease-linked clones were CD8+.

The V gene lost 4 bases and the J gene lost 7 bases, with 8 bases spanning the gap. This CDR3 comprises 12 residues. Germline V gives CDR1 PRHDT, CDR2 FYEKMQ (reference sequence). This clonotype has at least ten counts. As yet, its antigen is unknown. Making use of molecular barcodes, quantitative 5'-RACE generated TCR beta libraries. TCRdb recomputed calls from the 5' RACE reads with MiXCR, one row per CDR3 protein. This sample has around 210,000 distinct CDR3 sequences; 8% to 9% occur once, and the top ten carry about 5%. Sample: blood, either unsorted or a sorted T cell fraction (not recorded which). The clonotype originates from a female donor with ankylosing spondylitis or in good health (not recorded which). V and J are TRBV13 and TRBJ1-5, with D possibly TRBD1 on 6 matching bases. The CDR3: CASSSGEQPQHF. The CDR3 DNA is TGTGCCAGCAGCTCAGGGGAGCAGCCCCAGCATTTT.